This entry is about one T cell receptor (beta chain). Its antigen remains unidentified. The assay was immunoSEQ multiplex PCR, and TCRdb's table has in-frame clones only and misses some. The sample includes about 270,000 clones, approximately 76% of them seen just once. The data belong to a study of cytotoxic CD8 clonotypes in ibrutinib-treated CLL. For the study at large: Samples averaged roughly 280,000 productive templates and roughly 86,000 productive rearrangements.

The V gene's germline CDR1 is SGHVS and CDR2 FQNEAQ. V trimming: 5 bases; J trimming: 0 bases; junction bases outside the gene matches: 12. This CDR3 is 19 amino acids long. General study findings and limits: Baseline clonality exceeded age-matched healthy donors and tracked circulating CD8+ T-cell counts. On treatment, the uncommon public clonotypes contracted or remained stable. Increased clonality at ibrutinib response gave way to a return toward baseline at progression.

The receptor was derived from a human donor with chronic lymphocytic leukemia. The chain has TRBV7-8 and TRBJ2-7; 14 nucleotides match TRBD2. The specimen was PBMCs, collected at disease progression, from a patient treated with ibrutinib. CDR3 DNA: TGTGCCAGCAGCGCCCAACCGGGACTAGCGGGAGCATCCTCCTACGAGCAGTACTTC. Its translation: CASSAQPGLAGASSYEQYF.